Listed below are T cell receptor beta chains from one sample, sequenced in a study of technical replicates of blood from a few donors. Repertoires were generated with immunoSEQ multiplex PCR, while TCRdb's copy carries only in-frame clones and drops some. The data contain about 12,000 clones, around 95% of them singletons. The sample taken for sequencing was PBMCs. The receptors were sampled from a human donor in good health. Both conserved end residues are part of each CDR3. The D gene is left open where the match is weak. Where a row states a size, it is once, few, many or the class of an expanded clone; other rows omit it.

d_gene	v_gene	j_gene	abundance	CDR3nt	CDR3aa
TRBD1	TRBV5-8	TRBJ1-2	.	TGTGCCAGCAGCTTGGCCGGGACAGGGTCTTCTTATGGCTACACCTTC	CASSLAGTGSSYGYTF
TRBD1	TRBV28	TRBJ1-1	.	TGTGCCAGCAGCCTAAGGACAGGGAACACTGAAGCTTTCTTT	CASSLRTGNTEAFF
.	TRBV10-1	TRBJ2-7	once	TGCGCCAGAAGTGTCGGACAGCGCTCCTACGAGCAGTACTTC	CARSVGQRSYEQYF
TRBD1	TRBV11-2	TRBJ1-1	.	TGTGCCAGCAGCACGGGACAGAGGGGAACTGAAGCTTTCTTT	CASSTGQRGTEAFF
TRBD2	TRBV9	TRBJ2-1	.	TGTGCCAGCAGCGTAGATCCGGGAGGGCCCGAAAATGAGCAGTTCTTC	CASSVDPGGPENEQFF
.	TRBV28	TRBJ2-7	.	TGTGCCAGCAGTTTATTAAACTACGAGCAGTACTTC	CASSLLNYEQYF
.	TRBV29-1	TRBJ1-5	.	TGCAGCGTTGAGAGTAGCAATCAGCCCCAGCATTTT	CSVESSNQPQHF
TRBD2	TRBV6-5	TRBJ2-7	.	TGTGCCAGCAAACCGGGACTAGCGGCGTACGAGCAGTACTTC	CASKPGLAAYEQYF
TRBD2	TRBV27	TRBJ2-7	.	TGTGCCAGCAGTTTGAGGGAGGGTGACGAGCAGTACTTC	CASSLREGDEQYF
TRBD1	TRBV7-6	TRBJ1-1	.	TGTGCCAGCAGCTTAGCGCCAGGACAGGGAAACACTGAAGCTTTCTTT	CASSLAPGQGNTEAFF
.	TRBV28	TRBJ2-7	.	TGTGCCAGCAGTTTAGGGGGGAGGGAGCAGTACTTC	CASSLGGREQYF
.	TRBV30	TRBJ1-5	.	TGTGCCTGGAGTGTACCAGGGGGCAATCAGCCCCAGCATTTT	CAWSVPGGNQPQHF
.	TRBV7-2	TRBJ2-2	once	TGTGCCAGCAGCTTCAAGGGGACCGGGGAGCTGTTTTTT	CASSFKGTGELFF
.	TRBV5-1	TRBJ2-3	.	TGCGCCAGCAGCCGCATGCGGCCAACTTCCACAGATACGCAGTATTTT	CASSRMRPTSTDTQYF
TRBD2	TRBV18	TRBJ2-1	once	TGTGCCAGCTCACCCGGGACTAGCTCTTTGAATGAGCAGTTCTTC	CASSPGTSSLNEQFF
.	TRBV9	TRBJ2-4	.	TGTGCCAGCAGCGTAGGCGGAATCAGGGGAACCAAAAACATTCAGTACTTC	CASSVGGIRGTKNIQYF
TRBD2	TRBV6-6	TRBJ2-7	.	TGTGCCAGCAGTTACGGGGGCACTAGCGGGGGGGAGCAGTACTTC	CASSYGGTSGGEQYF
.	TRBV5-1	TRBJ2-5	once	TGCGCCAGCAGCTCCTTCTACGGGGAGACCCAGTACTTC	CASSSFYGETQYF
TRBD2	TRBV10-2	TRBJ2-5	.	TGCGCCAGCCGACTAGCGGGACAAGAGACCCAGTACTTC	CASRLAGQETQYF
.	TRBV29-1	TRBJ2-3	.	TGCAGCGTTGAAGGACCGAGGAGTACGCAGTATTTT	CSVEGPRSTQYF
TRBD2	TRBV19	TRBJ2-7	few	TGTGCCAGTAGTATGGAGCCTAGCGGGAGCTACGAGCAGTACTTC	CASSMEPSGSYEQYF
.	TRBV11-2	TRBJ2-3	.	TGTGCCAGCAGCTCGATAGCGACGGGCGCAGATACGCAGTATTTT	CASSSIATGADTQYF
TRBD1	TRBV5-4	TRBJ2-7	.	TGTGCCAGCAGCCGACAGGGTATGTACGAGCAGTACTTC	CASSRQGMYEQYF
.	TRBV19	TRBJ1-2	.	TGTGCCAGTAGTACGAGTCTGGGAGGGAACTATGGCTACACCTTC	CASSTSLGGNYGYTF